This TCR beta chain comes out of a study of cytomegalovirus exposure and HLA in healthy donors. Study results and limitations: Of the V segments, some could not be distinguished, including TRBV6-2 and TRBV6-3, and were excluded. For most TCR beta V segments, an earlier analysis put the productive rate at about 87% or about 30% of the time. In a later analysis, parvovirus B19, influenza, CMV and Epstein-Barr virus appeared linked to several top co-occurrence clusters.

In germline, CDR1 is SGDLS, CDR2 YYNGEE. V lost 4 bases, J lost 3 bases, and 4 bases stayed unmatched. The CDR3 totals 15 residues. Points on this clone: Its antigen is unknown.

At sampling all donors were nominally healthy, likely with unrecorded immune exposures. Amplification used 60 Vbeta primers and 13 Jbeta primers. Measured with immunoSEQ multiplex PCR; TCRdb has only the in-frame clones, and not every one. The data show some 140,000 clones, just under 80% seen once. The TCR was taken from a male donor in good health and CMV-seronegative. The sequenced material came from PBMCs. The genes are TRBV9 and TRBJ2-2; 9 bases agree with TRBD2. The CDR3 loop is CASSNSGGHTGELFF. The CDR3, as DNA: TGTGCCAGCAGCAATAGCGGGGGACACACCGGGGAGCTGTTTTTT.